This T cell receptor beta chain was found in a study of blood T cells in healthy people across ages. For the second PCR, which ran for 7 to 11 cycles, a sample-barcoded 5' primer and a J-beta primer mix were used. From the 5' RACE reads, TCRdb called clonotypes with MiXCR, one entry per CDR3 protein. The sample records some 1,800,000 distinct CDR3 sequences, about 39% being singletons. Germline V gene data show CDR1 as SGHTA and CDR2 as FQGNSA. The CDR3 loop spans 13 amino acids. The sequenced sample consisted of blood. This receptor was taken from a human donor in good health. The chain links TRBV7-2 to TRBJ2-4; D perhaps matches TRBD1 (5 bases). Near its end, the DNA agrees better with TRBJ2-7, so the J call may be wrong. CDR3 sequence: CASSLSDIYEQYF. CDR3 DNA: TGTGCCAGCAGCCTCTCGGACATCTACGAGCAGTACTTC.